This entry lists 32 T cell receptor beta chains sequenced from one sample in a study of blood T cell repertoires in COVID-19. This table comes from immunoSEQ multiplex PCR, and its TCRdb copy is limited to in-frame clones, with some not included. The table shows approximately 67,000 clones, with approximately 88% occurring only once. Sequencing was done on a sample of peripheral blood. The origin of the receptors is a woman aged 80 or older with acute or convalescent COVID-19.

The chain employs TRBV7-2 and TRBJ2-1; 14 bases line up with TRBD2. The CDR3 consists of 16 residues. J gave up 10 bases and V 0 bases, and 5 bases lay outside the gene matches. Germline V gene data show CDR1 as SGHTA and CDR2 as FQGNSA. This CDR3 is CASSLAQGLAGVEQFF. The CDR3 DNA reads as TGTGCCAGCAGCTTAGCGCAGGGACTAGCGGGAGTAGAGCAGTTCTTC.

CDR3 bases: TGTGCCAGCTCCCGGGGACTAGAAGAGACCCAGTACTTC. Its translation: CASSRGLEETQYF. The gene calls are TRBV18 and TRBJ2-5; 8 positions agree with TRBD2. Germline CDR1 is KGHSH and CDR2 is LQKENI. The CDR3 is 13 residues long. The ends lost 6 bases at V and 3 bases at J; junction bases unmatched: 3. The whole variable domain, remainder taken from reference TRBV18 and TRBJ2-5, is NAGVMQNPRHLVRRRGQEARLRCSPMKGHSHVYWYRQLPEEGLKFMVYLQKENIIDESGMPKERFSAEFPKEGPSILRIQQVVRGDSAAYFCASSRGLEETQYFGPGTRLLVL.

CDR3 in DNA: TGTGCCAGCAGGACCGGGGGGCCGGTCTATACGCAGTATTTT. This sequence encodes CASRTGGPVYTQYF. The rearrangement links TRBV28 to TRBJ2-3, with a weak D call TRBD2 (7 bases). Germline CDR1 MDHEN, CDR2 SYDVKM. The V end lost 6 bases, the J end lost 7 bases, and 17 bases lay between the germline ends. This CDR3 has 14 residues.

V usage is TRBV19 and J usage is TRBJ1-3; the D gene is possibly TRBD1 (6 bases). The CDR3 runs 17 residues. V shed 0 bases and J shed 0 bases, with 12 bases lying between them. From germline, CDR1 is LNHDA and CDR2 SQIVND (reference sequence). CDR3 nucleotides: TGTGCCAGTAGTATAGATCGGGACACCGACTCTGGAAACACCATATATTTT. It specifies CASSIDRDTDSGNTIYF.

This chain connects TRBV6-2 or TRBV6-3 to TRBJ2-3; D call uncertain. V gave up 3 bases and J gave up 6 bases, with 4 bases separating them. Germline-derived CDR1 and CDR2 are MNHEY and SVGEGT. The CDR3 extends over 11 amino acids. This CDR3 is CASSYEDTQYF. CDR3 bases: TGTGCCAGCAGTTATGAGGATACGCAGTATTTT.

This rearrangement joins TRBV6-5 to TRBJ2-3; 7 bases are a match to TRBD1. Unmatched junction bases numbered 2, after V lost 7 bases and J lost 1 base. Looked up from germline, CDR1 is MNHEY and CDR2 is SVGAGI. The CDR3 consists of 13 residues. The CDR3 DNA follows: TGTGCCAGCAACCAGGGGGGCACAGATACGCAGTATTTT. Encoded protein: CASNQGGTDTQYF.

The chain links TRBV6-5 to TRBJ1-3, with 9 bases identical to TRBD1. Germline V gives CDR1 MNHEY, CDR2 SVGAGI. V gave up 5 bases and J gave up 8 bases; unmatched junction bases: 7. This CDR3 has 14 residues. The CDR3 region is CASSNGGQGDTIYF. As DNA, the CDR3 is TGTGCCAGCAGTAACGGGGGACAGGGAGACACCATATATTTT.

This clone was seen a single time. V gene TRBV4-2 combines with J gene TRBJ1-2; 9 positions agree with TRBD1. The J segment lost 4 bases and the V segment lost 7 bases, leaving 4 bases of the junction unmatched. This CDR3 spans 13 amino acids. Per germline, CDR1 LGHNA and CDR2 YNFKEQ. CDR3: CASTPDRGYGYTF. The CDR3 DNA follows: TGTGCCAGCACCCCGGACAGGGGCTATGGCTACACCTTC.

The chain is built from TRBV7-2 and TRBJ2-2, with 7 positions matching TRBD2. This CDR3 spans 15 amino acids. Germline trimming cut 7 bases from V and 3 bases from J; bases unmatched to any gene: 8. CDR1 SGHTA and CDR2 FQGNSA come from the germline V gene. CDR3 loop: CASTNSGGYTGELFF. The CDR3 coding sequence is TGTGCCAGCACGAACTCGGGGGGATACACCGGGGAGCTGTTTTTT.

The chain carries TRBV28 and TRBJ1-5; D is possibly TRBD1 (6 bases). Germline V CDR1 and CDR2: MDHEN, SYDVKM. The ends were cut back, 7 bases at V and 1 base at J, with 14 bases in the middle. This CDR3 region has 15 residues. The CDR3 here is CASTPAGASNQPQHF. CDR3 sequence (DNA): TGTGCCAGCACCCCAGCAGGGGCGAGCAATCAGCCCCAGCATTTT.

V and J are TRBV30 and TRBJ2-1; perhaps TRBD2 as D (6 bases). The ends were cut back, 4 bases at V and 5 bases at J, with 12 bases in the middle. CDR1 GTSNPN and CDR2 SVGIG come from the germline V gene (reference sequence). The CDR3 loop spans 13 amino acids. The CDR3 coding sequence is TGTGCCTGGAATAGGGAGGCCGACAATGAGCAGTTCTTC. Amino acid sequence: CAWNREADNEQFF.

This chain links TRBV7-9 with TRBJ1-2; no clear D. V was pared by 1 base and J by 3 bases, with 9 bases between. The CDR3 totals 14 residues. Germline values: CDR1 SEHNR, CDR2 FQNEAQ (reference sequence). This CDR3 is CASSLDLVDYGYTF. CDR3 nucleotide sequence: TGTGCCAGCAGCTTAGATTTAGTAGACTATGGCTACACCTTC.

J is TRBJ1-2 and V is TRBV6-6; TRBD1 agrees at 11 bases. The CDR3 consists of 14 residues. The V gene's germline CDR1 is MNHNY and CDR2 SVGAGI (reference sequence). J gave up 5 bases and V 4 bases, and 3 bases lay outside the gene matches. CDR3 coding DNA: TGTGCCAGCAGTTGGGACAGGGGGGAGTATGGCTACACCTTC. Encoded protein: CASSWDRGEYGYTF.

The rearrangement joins TRBV2 to TRBJ1-3, with 7 bases fitting TRBD1. Trimming cost V 6 bases and J 2 bases; bases outside gene matches: 10. Germline V gene lookup returns CDR1 SNHLY and CDR2 FYNNEI. The CDR3 has 16 residues. This CDR3 is CASSLNRGPPGNTIYF. Here the CDR3 DNA reads TGTGCCAGCAGCCTGAACAGGGGCCCCCCTGGAAACACCATATATTTT.

This rearrangement joins TRBV7-2 to TRBJ2-7; TRBD1 aligns across 9 bases. V trimming: 5 bases; J trimming: 3 bases; junction bases outside the gene matches: 8. Per germline, CDR1 SGHTA and CDR2 FQGNSA. This CDR3 comprises 15 residues. The CDR3: CASSVQGAPYYEQYF. As DNA, the CDR3 is TGTGCCAGCAGCGTACAGGGGGCGCCTTACTACGAGCAGTACTTC.

This clone was detected only once. The chain has TRBV29-1 and TRBJ2-1, with a tentative D call TRBD2 (5 bases). This CDR3 has 12 residues. The germline gives CDR1 SQVTM, CDR2 ANQGSEA. Between the trimmed V and J ends, which lost 6 bases and 4 bases, there was a span of 10 bases. The CDR3: CSVARDYNEQFF. CDR3 bases: TGCAGCGTCGCCCGGGATTACAATGAGCAGTTCTTC.

The rearrangement joins TRBV28 to TRBJ2-3, with TRBD2 matching 11 bases. V was clipped by 8 bases and J by 3 bases; unmatched bases: 7. CDR1 is MDHEN and CDR2 is SYDVKM in the germline V gene. The CDR3 length is 15 residues. As DNA, the CDR3 is TGTGCCAGCGGAGGGACTAGCGGTCGGACAGATACGCAGTATTTT. The encoded protein is CASGGTSGRTDTQYF.

The gene calls are TRBV5-1 and TRBJ2-1; 11 bases align to TRBD2. The V and J ends lost 4 bases and 4 bases, in that order; junction bases with no gene match: 10. This CDR3 has 17 residues. CDR1 is SGHRS, CDR2 YFSETQ, per germline. CDR3 protein: CASSRAHSGGVYNEQFF. CDR3 bases: TGCGCCAGCAGCAGAGCCCATAGCGGGGGGGTATACAATGAGCAGTTCTTC.

The chain has TRBV14 and TRBJ1-2, with TRBD1 as a possible D gene (5 bases). CDR3 length equals 16 residues. Trimming removed 5 bases at V and 2 bases at J, with 18 bases between. Germline V gene data show CDR1 as SGHDN and CDR2 as FVKESK. CDR3 nucleotide sequence: TGTGCCAGCAGCAGTGCGGGACCCGGGGAAAACTATGGCTACACCTTC. Its translation is CASSSAGPGENYGYTF.

J is TRBJ2-3 and V is TRBV27, with unresolved D. The CDR3 sequence is 16 residues long. Germline values: CDR1 MNHEY, CDR2 SMNVEV (reference sequence). The V gene lost 2 bases and the J gene lost 4 bases, with 16 bases spanning the gap. CDR3 in amino acids: CASSLLVFNLPDTQYF. As DNA, the CDR3 is TGTGCCAGCAGTTTACTAGTTTTTAATCTGCCAGATACGCAGTATTTT.

The CDR3 sequence: CASERGGTDTQYF. The CDR3 DNA reads as TGTGCCAGCGAGCGGGGGGGAACAGATACGCAGTATTTT. The chain uses TRBV2 and TRBJ2-3; 10 bases align to TRBD2. The CDR3 runs to 13 residues. V shed 8 bases and J 3 bases; nucleotides not matched to a gene: 2. Germline V gives CDR1 SNHLY, CDR2 FYNNEI.

This clone was seen only once. The chain is built from TRBV5-1 and TRBJ1-2; D uncertain. The CDR3 runs 13 residues. Trimming pared 0 bases from V and 8 bases from J, leaving 11 bases between. In germline, CDR1 is SGHRS, CDR2 YFSETQ. The CDR3: CASSLEWEEGYTF. The DNA of the CDR3 is TGCGCCAGCAGCTTGGAATGGGAGGAAGGCTACACCTTC.

This chain links TRBV7-9 with TRBJ1-3, with 8 bases identical to TRBD1. With V trimmed by 2 bases and J by 0 bases, 12 bases remained unmatched. The CDR3 runs 19 residues. The germline gives CDR1 SEHNR, CDR2 FQNEAQ (reference sequence). In DNA form, the CDR3 reads TGTGCCAGCAGCTTATTCCCTCGGAGGACAGGGAACTCTGGAAACACCATATATTTT. This sequence encodes CASSLFPRRTGNSGNTIYF.

This CDR3 is CASSSSLAGDTEAFF. CDR3 nucleotides: TGCGCCAGCAGCTCGAGCCTTGCGGGGGACACTGAAGCTTTCTTT. V and J are TRBV5-1 and TRBJ1-1; a weak D match, TRBD1 (5 bases). Germline V gene data show CDR1 as SGHRS and CDR2 as YFSETQ. Trimming removed 3 bases from V and 3 bases from J, with 15 bases in between. The CDR3 is 15 amino acids.

V usage is TRBV7-2 and J usage is TRBJ2-3; TRBD2 is a possible D gene (6 bases). Trimming removed 3 bases at V and 1 base at J, with 8 bases between. Germline lookup yields CDR1 SGHTA and CDR2 FQGNSA. This CDR3 has 14 residues. CDR3: CASSFQRGTDTQYF. CDR3 sequence (DNA): TGTGCCAGCAGCTTCCAGCGGGGCACAGATACGCAGTATTTT.

This chain connects TRBV7-9 to TRBJ1-4; no definite D call. Trimming removed 4 bases from V and 0 bases from J, with 9 bases in between. CDR1 and CDR2 (germline): SEHNR, FQNEAQ (reference sequence). This CDR3 comprises 15 residues. The CDR3 bases are TGTGCCAGCAGCTCCCCCAGTACAACTAATGAAAAACTGTTTTTT. It translates to CASSSPSTTNEKLFF. Full variable domain (outside the CDR3, taken from reference TRBV7-9 and TRBJ1-4): DTGVSQNPRHKITKRGQNVTFRCDPISEHNRLYWYRQTLGQGPEFLTYFQNEAQLEKSRLLSDRFSAERPKGSFSTLEIQRTEQGDSAMYLCASSSPSTTNEKLFFGSGTQLSVL.

This chain uses TRBV27 with TRBJ2-7; TRBD2 matches at 8 bases. V shed 3 bases, J shed 3 bases, and the junction held 4 bases outside the gene matches. The CDR3 extends over 14 amino acids. The germline V gene has CDR1 MNHEY and CDR2 SMNVEV (reference sequence). Here the CDR3 reads CASSFREGFYEQYF. The DNA of the CDR3 is TGTGCCAGCAGTTTCCGGGAGGGGTTCTACGAGCAGTACTTC.

The table lists this clone with a few counts. V and J are TRBV14 and TRBJ2-4, with 8 bases that match TRBD2. CDR1 and CDR2 (germline): SGHDN, FVKESK. The CDR3 loop spans 11 amino acids. V lost 5 bases to trimming and J lost 15 bases; unmatched junction nucleotides: 6. This chain's CDR3 is CASSTGGVPYF. For the CDR3, the DNA is TGTGCCAGCAGCACGGGGGGGGTACCGTACTTC.

The chain couples TRBV24-1 to TRBJ2-2; maybe TRBD1 (6 bases). The germline V gene encodes CDR1 KGHDR and CDR2 SFDVKD. With 11 bases removed from V and 7 bases from J, the gap between germline ends came to 22 bases. This CDR3 has 15 amino acids. CDR3 region: CAIQTGTWLSGELFF. In nucleotides, the CDR3 is TGTGCCATTCAAACCGGGACATGGCTAAGCGGGGAGCTGTTTTTT.

A few counts support this clone. The chain carries TRBV24-1 and TRBJ1-4; 10 bases are a match to TRBD1. The CDR3 is 14 residues long. Looked up from germline, CDR1 is KGHDR and CDR2 is SFDVKD. Unmatched junction bases numbered 5, after V lost 4 bases and J lost 10 bases. The CDR3 nucleotides are TGTGCCACCAGTGACGGGGACAGGGGTGGAAAACTGTTTTTT. Translated: CATSDGDRGGKLFF.

The rearrangement joins TRBV5-1 to TRBJ1-1; D uncertain. Trimming cost V 4 bases and J 7 bases, with 8 bases left between them. The V gene's germline CDR1 is SGHRS and CDR2 YFSETQ. This CDR3 comprises 11 residues. Written as DNA, the CDR3 is TGCGCCAGCAGCCTTACACGTGAAGCTTTCTTT. It encodes CASSLTREAFF.

The chain joins TRBV7-2 to TRBJ1-3; D is unresolved. The CDR3 length is 15 residues. In germline, CDR1 is SGHTA, CDR2 FQGNSA. Trimming removed 3 bases at V and 2 bases at J, with 11 bases between. The CDR3 region is CASSLSGSAGNTIYF. The CDR3 DNA sequence: TGTGCCAGCAGCTTGTCCGGGTCTGCTGGAAACACCATATATTTT.